The 17 T cell receptor beta chains presented below share a single source sample, sequenced in a study of T cell responses to AZD1222 COVID-19 vaccine. TCRdb's copy holds only in-frame clones and misses some; the assay was immunoSEQ multiplex PCR. The sample contains around 76,000 clones, less than 90% of which appear only once. Sample: peripheral blood, taken on day 0 of AZD1222 vaccination. These receptors were collected from an adult in good health.

This rearrangement joins TRBV28 to TRBJ2-5, with 7 nucleotides matching TRBD1. Trimming took 5 bases from V and 3 from J; bases not matched to a gene: 6. This CDR3 is 14 amino acids long. The germline CDR1 and CDR2 sequences are MDHEN and SYDVKM. CDR3 DNA: TGTGCCAGCAGTACTGGACAGGCAAAAGAGACCCAGTACTTC. Residues: CASSTGQAKETQYF.

The CDR3 is CASSLALGGGGLVFGYTF. DNA of the CDR3: TGCGCCAGCAGCTTGGCTTTAGGTGGCGGGGGGCTCGTGTTTGGCTACACCTTC. The chain combines TRBV5-1 with TRBJ1-2, with D perhaps TRBD1 (6 bases). Germline CDR1 and CDR2: SGHRS and YFSETQ. This CDR3 has 18 amino acids. Trimming cost V 0 bases and J 7 bases, with 25 bases left between them.

This chain uses TRBV28 with TRBJ1-4; a weak D match, TRBD1 (6 bases). The V end lost 6 bases, the J end lost 3 bases, and 14 bases lay between the germline ends. Germline V CDR1 and CDR2: MDHEN, SYDVKM. The CDR3 covers 15 residues. The CDR3 protein is CASRSGGVANEKLFF. In nucleotides, the CDR3 is TGTGCCAGCAGGTCTGGGGGCGTAGCTAATGAAAAACTGTTTTTT. Filled out from reference TRBV28 and TRBJ1-4, the complete variable domain reads DVKVTQSSRYLVKRTGEKVFLECVQDMDHENMFWYRQDPGLGLRLIYFSYDVKMKEKGDIPEGYSVSREKKERFSLILESASTNQTSMYLCASRSGGVANEKLFFGSGTQLSVL.

J is TRBJ2-3 and V is TRBV5-5, with 11 positions matching TRBD2. Germline V CDR1 and CDR2: SGHKS, YYEKEE (reference sequence). After removal of 4 bases from V and 0 bases from J, the junction contained 4 bases not matched to a gene. This CDR3 has 16 amino acids. The CDR3 region is CASSITSGGSTDTQYF. CDR3 in DNA: TGTGCCAGCAGCATAACTAGCGGGGGAAGCACAGATACGCAGTATTTT.

This chain uses TRBV30 with TRBJ1-2; D not certain. The germline CDR1 and CDR2 sequences are GTSNPN and SVGIG (reference sequence). The CDR3 is made up of 11 amino acids. The germline V and J ends were trimmed by 8 bases and 5 bases, with 12 bases remaining between them. The CDR3 sequence is CARRLDYGYTF. Here the CDR3 DNA reads TGTGCCCGAAGGCTAGATTATGGCTACACCTTC. Full variable domain (rest looked up from reference TRBV30 and TRBJ1-2): SQTIHQWPATLVQPVGSPLSLECTVEGTSNPNLYWYRQAAGRGLQLLFYSVGIGQISSEVPQNLSASRPQDRQFILSSKKLLLSDSGFYLCARRLDYGYTFGSGTRLTVV.

This chain joins TRBV10-2 and TRBJ1-1; weak D call: TRBD1 (5 bases). CDR1 is WSHSY and CDR2 is SAAADI in the germline V gene. Trimming cost V 11 bases and J 2 bases, with 15 bases left between them. The CDR3 is made up of 13 amino acids. Here the CDR3 reads CACAIGDNTEAFF. The CDR3 bases are TGCGCCTGCGCAATTGGGGACAACACTGAAGCTTTCTTT.

The rearrangement uses TRBV2 and TRBJ2-2; TRBD1 agrees at 10 bases. The CDR3 runs to 14 residues. CDR1 and CDR2 from the germline V gene are SNHLY and FYNNEI. V gave up 10 bases and J gave up 0 bases; unmatched junction bases: 2. The CDR3: CATGQGSNTGELFF. The CDR3 DNA follows: TGTGCCACGGGACAGGGGTCGAACACCGGGGAGCTGTTTTTT.

In nucleotides, the CDR3 is TGTGCCAGCAGCTTACGCTACGCCCTTCGACAGGGGCCTAGCACAGATACGCAGTATTTT. It translates to CASSLRYALRQGPSTDTQYF. The J gene is TRBJ2-3, the V gene TRBV5-8; 8 bases are shared with TRBD1. Looked up from germline, CDR1 is SGHTS and CDR2 is YDEGEE. V trimming: 2 bases; J trimming: 0 bases; junction bases outside the gene matches: 17. This CDR3 is built from 20 residues.

This chain uses TRBV10-1 with TRBJ1-1, with D perhaps TRBD1 (6 bases). V was cut by 4 bases and J by 2 bases, with 8 bases left in between. There are 13 residues in the CDR3. Germline values: CDR1 WNHNN, CDR2 SYGVQD (reference sequence). CDR3 in DNA: TGCGCCAGCAGTGGACAGGTTAACACTGAAGCTTTCTTT. This gives the protein CASSGQVNTEAFF.

V is TRBV18 and J is TRBJ1-1; D unclear. From germline, CDR1 is KGHSH and CDR2 LQKENI. V was cut by 4 bases and J by 0 bases, with 12 bases left in between. The CDR3 is 15 amino acids. Here the CDR3 reads CASSLRTDLNTEAFF. CDR3 coding DNA: TGTGCCAGCTCACTAAGGACGGACCTGAACACTGAAGCTTTCTTT. The full variable domain, with the rest looked up from reference TRBV18 and TRBJ1-1, is NAGVMQNPRHLVRRRGQEARLRCSPMKGHSHVYWYRQLPEEGLKFMVYLQKENIIDESGMPKERFSAEFPKEGPSILRIQQVVRGDSAAYFCASSLRTDLNTEAFFGQGTRLTVV.

The chain carries TRBV2 and TRBJ2-1; 7 bases line up with TRBD2. Germline CDR1 reads SNHLY; CDR2 reads FYNNEI. J gave up 10 bases and V 6 bases, and 9 bases lay outside the gene matches. The CDR3 is 13 amino acids. The CDR3 protein is CASRGPLSGEQFF. For the CDR3, the DNA is TGTGCCAGCAGAGGGCCCCTTAGCGGGGAGCAGTTCTTC. The full variable domain, rest sourced from reference TRBV2 and TRBJ2-1, is EPEVTQTPSHQVTQMGQEVILRCVPISNHLYFYWYRQILGQKVEFLVSFYNNEISEKSEIFDDQFSVERPDGSNFTLKIRSTKLEDSAMYFCASRGPLSGEQFFGPGTRLTVL.

The chain has TRBV6-5 and TRBJ1-3; no definite D call. Germline V gene sequence: CDR1 MNHEY, CDR2 SVGAGI. The CDR3 runs to 15 residues. Trimming pared 0 bases from V and 0 bases from J, leaving 6 bases between. The CDR3 region is CASSYSRSSGNTIYF. In DNA form, the CDR3 reads TGTGCCAGCAGTTACTCTCGTAGCTCTGGAAACACCATATATTTT.

The rearrangement uses TRBV2 and TRBJ1-1, with D tentatively TRBD1 (6 bases). The CDR3 has 14 amino acids. The germline V gene encodes CDR1 SNHLY and CDR2 FYNNEI. The V end lost 9 bases, the J end lost 0 bases, and 14 bases lay between the germline ends. The CDR3 DNA follows: TGTGCCAGGGGTCAGGGGCCCCTGAACACTGAAGCTTTCTTT. This codes for CARGQGPLNTEAFF.

The V gene is TRBV5-6, the J gene TRBJ2-5; possibly TRBD2 for D (6 bases). Germline CDR1 is SGHDT and CDR2 is YYEEEE. Trimming cost V 2 bases and J 1 base, with 15 bases left between them. CDR3 length: 16 amino acids. CDR3: CASSFGSGVVQETQYF. The CDR3 DNA is TGTGCCAGCAGCTTCGGGAGTGGTGTGGTCCAAGAGACCCAGTACTTC.

The rearrangement links TRBV10-1 to TRBJ1-6; a possible D gene is TRBD1 (6 bases). The length of the CDR3 is 15 residues. Germline values: CDR1 WNHNN, CDR2 SYGVQD (reference sequence). Trimming took off 10 bases at V and 1 base at J, with 14 bases between the two ends. Here the CDR3 reads CATEGDGSYNSPLHF. The CDR3 coding sequence is TGCGCCACCGAGGGGGATGGATCCTATAATTCACCCCTCCACTTT.

The chain links TRBV6-5 to TRBJ1-1; 7 bases fit TRBD1. This CDR3 spans 16 amino acids. Germline-derived CDR1 and CDR2 are MNHEY and SVGAGI. J gave up 0 bases and V 4 bases, and 8 bases lay outside the gene matches. The CDR3 here is CASSSYLGTVNTEAFF. In DNA form, the CDR3 reads TGTGCCAGCAGTTCCTACTTAGGGACAGTGAACACTGAAGCTTTCTTT.

This clone has just one count. V is TRBV7-2 and J is TRBJ2-3; 15 bases line up with TRBD2. Germline values: CDR1 SGHTA, CDR2 FQGNSA. CDR3 length: 16 amino acids. V lost 4 bases, J lost 3 bases, and 2 bases stayed unmatched. The CDR3 reads CASSSGLAGGTDTQYF. CDR3 bases: TGTGCCAGCAGCTCCGGACTAGCGGGGGGGACAGATACGCAGTATTTT.